The 6 T cell receptor beta chains below all came from one sample that was sequenced in a study of shared clonotypes between healthy human individuals. Repertoires were generated with immunoSEQ multiplex PCR, while TCRdb's copy carries only in-frame clones and drops some. This sample has about 580,000 clones, with roughly 98% found just once. In the naive CD8 group, cells lacked CD45RO and were positively selected for CCR7, so terminally differentiated effector memory CD45RA+ cells were left out. The sample consisted of naive CD8+ T cells sorted from blood. The receptor set was obtained from a man aged 25-45 years in good health.

This chain joins TRBV6-5 and TRBJ2-7; 15 bases are shared with TRBD2. The CDR3 is 14 amino acids. Germline assignment: CDR1 MNHEY and CDR2 SVGAGI. Trimming cost V 8 bases and J 3 bases; bases outside gene matches: 2. The CDR3 bases are TGTGCCAGCGGACTAGCGGGAGGGGACTACGAGCAGTACTTC. This gives the protein CASGLAGGDYEQYF.

This chain links TRBV11-2 with TRBJ2-7; D is perhaps TRBD2 (6 bases). Between the trimmed V and J ends, which lost 5 bases and 3 bases, there was a span of 26 bases. Per the germline V gene, CDR1 is SGHAT and CDR2 is FQNNGV. This CDR3 comprises 18 residues. The CDR3, as DNA: TGTGCCAGCAGCCCAGGCCGCCCCAAGGGAGGCAGCCTCTACGAGCAGTACTTC. Translated: CASSPGRPKGGSLYEQYF.

This clone was seen a single time. V gene TRBV30 combines with J gene TRBJ2-7; tentative D call: TRBD1 (5 bases). The CDR3 extends over 14 amino acids. The germline V and J ends were trimmed by 4 bases and 2 bases, with 15 bases remaining between them. Germline V gives CDR1 GTSNPN, CDR2 SVGIG (reference sequence). The CDR3 sequence: CAWTLETVPYEQYF. CDR3 bases: TGTGCCTGGACTCTCGAGACAGTACCCTACGAGCAGTACTTC.

The chain has TRBV7-2 and TRBJ2-7; TRBD2 matches at 12 bases. Germline V lookup: CDR1 SGHTA, CDR2 FQGNSA. The CDR3 loop spans 16 amino acids. V lost 2 bases and J lost 1; bases outside the gene matches: 3. In DNA, the CDR3 is TGTGCCAGCAGCTTAAGCGGACTAGCGGGGTCCTACGAGCAGTACTTC. Protein: CASSLSGLAGSYEQYF.

This clone came up a few times. The rearrangement uses TRBV28 and TRBJ2-7; no firm D call. There are 14 residues in the CDR3. The germline CDR1 and CDR2 sequences are MDHEN and SYDVKM. Trimming stripped 6 bases from V and 7 bases from J, with 19 bases between. This chain's CDR3 is CASSRPLSGVEQYF. For the CDR3, the DNA is TGTGCCAGCAGCCGCCCGCTAAGTGGGGTAGAGCAGTACTTC.

The rearrangement joins TRBV13 to TRBJ2-1; 7 bases map to TRBD2. CDR1 is PRHDT and CDR2 is FYEKMQ in the germline V gene (reference sequence). This CDR3 region has 14 residues. V lost 6 bases and J lost 5; bases outside the gene matches: 7. The CDR3 is CASSYWTRHNEQFF. The CDR3 DNA sequence: TGTGCCAGCAGTTATTGGACTAGGCACAATGAGCAGTTCTTC.